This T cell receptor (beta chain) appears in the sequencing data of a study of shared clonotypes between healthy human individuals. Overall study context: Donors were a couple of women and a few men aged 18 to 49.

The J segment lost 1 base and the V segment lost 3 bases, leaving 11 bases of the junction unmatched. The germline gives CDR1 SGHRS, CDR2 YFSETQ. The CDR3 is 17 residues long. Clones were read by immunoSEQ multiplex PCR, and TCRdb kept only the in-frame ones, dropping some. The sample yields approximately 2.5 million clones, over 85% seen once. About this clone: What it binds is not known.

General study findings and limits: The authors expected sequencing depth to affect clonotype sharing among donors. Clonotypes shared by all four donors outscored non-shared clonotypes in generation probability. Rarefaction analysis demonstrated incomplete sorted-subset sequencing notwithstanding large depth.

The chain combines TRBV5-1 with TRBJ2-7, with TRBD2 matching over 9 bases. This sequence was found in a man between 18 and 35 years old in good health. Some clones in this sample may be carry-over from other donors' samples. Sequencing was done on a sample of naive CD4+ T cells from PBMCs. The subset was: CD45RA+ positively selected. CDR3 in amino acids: CASSSVAGAPISYEQYF. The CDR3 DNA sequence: TGCGCCAGCAGCTCAGTAGCGGGAGCCCCCATATCCTACGAGCAGTACTTC.